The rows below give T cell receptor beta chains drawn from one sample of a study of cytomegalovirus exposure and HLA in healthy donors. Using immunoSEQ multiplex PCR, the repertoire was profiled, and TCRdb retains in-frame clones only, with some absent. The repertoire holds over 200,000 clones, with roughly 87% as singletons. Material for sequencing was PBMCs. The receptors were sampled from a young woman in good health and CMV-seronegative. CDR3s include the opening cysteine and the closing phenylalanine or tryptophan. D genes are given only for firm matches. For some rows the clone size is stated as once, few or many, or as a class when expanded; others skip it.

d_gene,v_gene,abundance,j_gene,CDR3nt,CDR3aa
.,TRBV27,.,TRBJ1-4,TGTGCCAGCAGTTTGGGAGCAGGGTCTAATGAAAAACTGTTTTTT,CASSLGAGSNEKLFF
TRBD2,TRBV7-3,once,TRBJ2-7,TGTGCCAGCAGCTTAGGGACTAGCGGGAGCTACGAGCAGTACTTC,CASSLGTSGSYEQYF
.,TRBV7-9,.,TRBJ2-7,TGTGCCAGCAGCTCAACCCGGGACATAAGCTCCTACGAGCAGTACTTC,CASSSTRDISSYEQYF
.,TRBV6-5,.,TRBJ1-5,TGTGCCAGCAGCCTGGTGACGGGCAATCAGCCCCAGCATTTT,CASSLVTGNQPQHF
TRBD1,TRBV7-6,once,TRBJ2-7,TGTGCCAGCAGCTTAGGGGTTAGACAGGGGGCAGTCGAGCAGTACTTC,CASSLGVRQGAVEQYF
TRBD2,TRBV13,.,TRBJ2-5,TGTGCCAGCAGCTTCGGGACTAGCGGTCAAGAGACCCAGTACTTC,CASSFGTSGQETQYF
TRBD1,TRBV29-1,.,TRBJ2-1,TGCAGCGCCCAGGGGGGGGACAGGGGATACAATGAGCAGTTCTTC,CSAQGGDRGYNEQFF
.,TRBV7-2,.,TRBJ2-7,TGTGCCAGCAGCTTATGGGGGGAACACGAGCAGTACTTC,CASSLWGEHEQYF
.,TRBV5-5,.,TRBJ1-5,TGTGCCAGCAGCGGGAGGAGGCCCCAGCATTTT,CASSGRRPQHF
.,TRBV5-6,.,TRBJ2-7,TGTGCCAGCAGCTTGTCAGGCCCCTCCGAGCAGTACTTC,CASSLSGPSEQYF
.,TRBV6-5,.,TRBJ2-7,TGTGCCAGCAGGGGGTCGGGAGCGGGCTCCTACGAGCAGTACTTC,CASRGSGAGSYEQYF
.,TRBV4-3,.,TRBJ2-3,TGCGCCAGCAGCCGAGGACAGTGGGTGGGCACAGATACGCAGTATTTT,CASSRGQWVGTDTQYF
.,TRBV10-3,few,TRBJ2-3,TGTGCCACCAGACTAGATAGCACAGATACGCAGTATTTT,CATRLDSTDTQYF
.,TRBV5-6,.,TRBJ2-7,TGTGCCAGCAGCTTGGTCGGAGGCTCCTACGAGCAGTACTTC,CASSLVGGSYEQYF
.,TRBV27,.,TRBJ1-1,TGTGCCAGCCGAAGTGAGGTCGGCACTGAAGCTTTCTTT,CASRSEVGTEAFF
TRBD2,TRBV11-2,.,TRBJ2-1,TGTGCCAGCAGCTCCGGCGGGAGTTGGAATGAGCAGTTCTTC,CASSSGGSWNEQFF
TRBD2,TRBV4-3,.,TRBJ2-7,TGCGCCAGCAGCCAAGAAGCGGGACTAGCTGTCTACGAGCAGTACTTC,CASSQEAGLAVYEQYF
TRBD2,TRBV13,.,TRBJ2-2,TGTGCCAGCAGCACCGGACTAGCGGGAGATGGCGGGGAGCTGTTTTTT,CASSTGLAGDGGELFF
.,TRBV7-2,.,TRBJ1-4,TGTGCCAGCAGCTGGCAGTTTGCAACTAATGAAAAACTGTTTTTT,CASSWQFATNEKLFF
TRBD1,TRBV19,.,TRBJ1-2,TGTGCCAGTAGTTTCGGACAGGGCTATGGCTACACCTTC,CASSFGQGYGYTF
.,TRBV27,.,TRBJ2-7,TGTGCCAGCAGTTTAGTAGGGCAGGTAAACGAGCAGTACTTC,CASSLVGQVNEQYF
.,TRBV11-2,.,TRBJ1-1,TGTGCCAGTCGGGGACCTTGGAACACTGAAGCTTTCTTT,CASRGPWNTEAFF
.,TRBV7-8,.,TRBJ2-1,TGTGCCAGCAGCCCACTTGTTACCCGGGACTGGAAACGAAATGAGCAGTTCTTC,CASSPLVTRDWKRNEQFF
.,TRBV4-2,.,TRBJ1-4,TGTGCCAGCAGCCAAGATCTTTGGGGAAGGGACGATGAAAAACTGTTTTTT,CASSQDLWGRDDEKLFF
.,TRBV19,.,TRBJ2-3,TGTGCCAGTAGTAAAGGGGGGAACCACAACACAGATACGCAGTATTTT,CASSKGGNHNTDTQYF
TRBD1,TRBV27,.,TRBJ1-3,TGTGCCAGCAGCCGTTCCGGGACAGGGGGCGGAAACACCATATATTTT,CASSRSGTGGGNTIYF
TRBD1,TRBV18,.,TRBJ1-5,TGTGCCAGCTCAAGGCAGGGGGCTATGCAGCCCCAGCATTTT,CASSRQGAMQPQHF
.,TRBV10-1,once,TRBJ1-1,TGCGCCAGCAGTGAGGTTTCCGAAATGAACACTGAAGCTTTCTTT,CASSEVSEMNTEAFF
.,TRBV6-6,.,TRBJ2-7,TGTGCCAGCAGAAGAGACAACATCCGAAACTCCTACGAGCAGTACTTC,CASRRDNIRNSYEQYF